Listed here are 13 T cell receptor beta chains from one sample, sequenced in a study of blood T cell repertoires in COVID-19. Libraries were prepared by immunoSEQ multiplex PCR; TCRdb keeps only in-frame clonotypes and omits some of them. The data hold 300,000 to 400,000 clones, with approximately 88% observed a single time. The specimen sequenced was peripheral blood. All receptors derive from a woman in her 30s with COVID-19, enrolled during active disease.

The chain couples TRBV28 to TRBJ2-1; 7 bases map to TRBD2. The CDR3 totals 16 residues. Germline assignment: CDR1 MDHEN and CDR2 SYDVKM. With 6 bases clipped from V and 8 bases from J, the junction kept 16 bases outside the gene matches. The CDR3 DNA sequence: TGTGCCAGCAGCCCCCGGGCGGGCGGGGGTTGGGATGAGCAGTTCTTC. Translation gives CASSPRAGGGWDEQFF.

CDR3 DNA: TGCGCCAGCAGCTTAACACGCGGGTTAAACTATGGCTACACCTTC. This translates into CASSLTRGLNYGYTF. The J gene is TRBJ1-2, the V gene TRBV5-1; D is uncertain. The germline gives CDR1 SGHRS, CDR2 YFSETQ. This CDR3 region has 15 residues. V was shortened by 2 bases and J by 2 bases, with 13 bases between the two germline ends.

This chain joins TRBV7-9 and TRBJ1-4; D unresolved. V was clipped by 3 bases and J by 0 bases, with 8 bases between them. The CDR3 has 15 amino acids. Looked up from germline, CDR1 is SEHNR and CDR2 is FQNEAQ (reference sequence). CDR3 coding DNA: TGTGCCAGCAGCTTCAACCCAGCAACTAATGAAAAACTGTTTTTT. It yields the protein CASSFNPATNEKLFF. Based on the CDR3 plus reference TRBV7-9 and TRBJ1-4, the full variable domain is DTGVSQNPRHKITKRGQNVTFRCDPISEHNRLYWYRQTLGQGPEFLTYFQNEAQLEKSRLLSDRFSAERPKGSFSTLEIQRTEQGDSAMYLCASSFNPATNEKLFFGSGTQLSVL.

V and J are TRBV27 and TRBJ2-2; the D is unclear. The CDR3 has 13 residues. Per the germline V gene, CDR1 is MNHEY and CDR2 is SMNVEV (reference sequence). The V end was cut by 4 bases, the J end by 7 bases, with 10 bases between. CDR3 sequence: CASSSRTIGELFF. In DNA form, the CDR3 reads TGTGCCAGCAGTTCCAGAACCATCGGGGAGCTGTTTTTT.

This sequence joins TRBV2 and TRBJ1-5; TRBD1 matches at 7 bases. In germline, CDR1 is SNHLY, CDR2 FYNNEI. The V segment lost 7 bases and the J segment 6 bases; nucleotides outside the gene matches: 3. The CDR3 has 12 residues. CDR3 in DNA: TGTGCCAGCACTTCAGGGGGTCAGCCCCAGCATTTT. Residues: CASTSGGQPQHF.

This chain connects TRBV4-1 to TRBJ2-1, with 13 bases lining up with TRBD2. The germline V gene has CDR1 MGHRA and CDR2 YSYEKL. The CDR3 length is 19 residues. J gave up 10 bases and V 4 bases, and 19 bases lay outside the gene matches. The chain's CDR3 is CASSLGSRTSGGPKGEQFF. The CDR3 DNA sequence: TGCGCCAGCAGCCTGGGGTCCCGGACTAGCGGGGGCCCCAAGGGGGAGCAGTTCTTC.

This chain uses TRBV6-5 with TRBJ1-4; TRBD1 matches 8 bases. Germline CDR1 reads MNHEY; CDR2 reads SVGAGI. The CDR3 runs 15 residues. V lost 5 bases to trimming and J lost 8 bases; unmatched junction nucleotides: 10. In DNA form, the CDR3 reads TGTGCCAGCAGTACCACGACAGGGGAGACGGAAAAACTGTTTTTT. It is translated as CASSTTTGETEKLFF.

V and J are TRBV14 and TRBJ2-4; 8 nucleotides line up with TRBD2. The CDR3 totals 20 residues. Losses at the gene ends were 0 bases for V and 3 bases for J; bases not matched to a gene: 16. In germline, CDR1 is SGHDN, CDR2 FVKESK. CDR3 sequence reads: CASSQDYQRGPTWGKNIQYF. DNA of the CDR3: TGTGCCAGCAGCCAAGATTACCAGCGGGGGCCAACATGGGGCAAAAACATTCAGTACTTC.

DNA of the CDR3: TGTGCCAGCAGCGCTACCGGGACTAGCGGGGGGGTCAGCGGGAATGAGCAGTTCTTC. Residues: CASSATGTSGGVSGNEQFF. V gene TRBV9 combines with J gene TRBJ2-1; 16 bases match TRBD2. The CDR3 runs to 19 residues. Germline CDR1 is SGDLS and CDR2 is YYNGEE. V trimming: 3 bases; J trimming: 7 bases; junction bases outside the gene matches: 13.

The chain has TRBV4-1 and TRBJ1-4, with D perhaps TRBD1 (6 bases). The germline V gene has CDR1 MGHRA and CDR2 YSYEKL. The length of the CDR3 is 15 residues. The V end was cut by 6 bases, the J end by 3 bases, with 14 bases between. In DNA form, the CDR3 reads TGCGCCAGCAGAAACCTAGGACAGCCTAATGAAAAACTGTTTTTT. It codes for CASRNLGQPNEKLFF.

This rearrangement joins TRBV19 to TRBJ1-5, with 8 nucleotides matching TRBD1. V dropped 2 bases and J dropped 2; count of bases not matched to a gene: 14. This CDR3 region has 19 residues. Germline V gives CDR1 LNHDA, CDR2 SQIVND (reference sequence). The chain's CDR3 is CASSIMDRAYLGGNQPQHF. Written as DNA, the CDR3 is TGTGCCAGTAGTATAATGGACAGGGCATACCTTGGGGGCAATCAGCCCCAGCATTTT.

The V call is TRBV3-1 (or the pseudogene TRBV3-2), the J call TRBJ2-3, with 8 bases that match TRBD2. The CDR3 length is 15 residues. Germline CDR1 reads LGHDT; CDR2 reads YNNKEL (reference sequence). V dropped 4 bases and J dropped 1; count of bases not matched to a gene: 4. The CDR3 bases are TGTGCCAGCAGCCGGGTCGGGGGGGGCACAGATACGCAGTATTTT. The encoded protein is CASSRVGGGTDTQYF.

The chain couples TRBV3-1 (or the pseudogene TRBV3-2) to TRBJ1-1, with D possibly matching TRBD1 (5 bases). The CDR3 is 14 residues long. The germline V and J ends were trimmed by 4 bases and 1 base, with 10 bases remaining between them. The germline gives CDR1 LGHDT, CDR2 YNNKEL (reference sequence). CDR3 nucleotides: TGTGCCAGCAGCCTAAGGGGCGGGAACACTGAAGCTTTCTTT. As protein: CASSLRGGNTEAFF.